The TCR beta chain under discussion was sequenced for a study of metastatic and nonmetastatic thyroid tumors. TCRdb re-called clones from the PCR reads using MiXCR. Of roughly 12,000 clones in the sample, approximately 35% were seen once. In this sample, this clone is medium-sized. This CDR3 spans 15 amino acids. The V segment lost 2 bases and the J segment 4 bases; nucleotides outside the gene matches: 4. Germline-derived CDR1 and CDR2 are MNHEY and SVGEGT. Among the patients, none had received any treatment before thyroid surgery. This clonotype originated in a female donor with papillary thyroid cancer or a benign thyroid nodule (not recorded which). Some clones in this sample may be carry-over from other donors' samples. The gene calls are TRBV6-2 or TRBV6-3 and TRBJ2-3; 9 positions agree with TRBD1. The sequenced material came from tumor tissue. For the CDR3, the DNA is TGTGCCAGCAGTTACGGACAGGGGCCCGCAGATACGCAGTATTTT. It encodes CASSYGQGPADTQYF.